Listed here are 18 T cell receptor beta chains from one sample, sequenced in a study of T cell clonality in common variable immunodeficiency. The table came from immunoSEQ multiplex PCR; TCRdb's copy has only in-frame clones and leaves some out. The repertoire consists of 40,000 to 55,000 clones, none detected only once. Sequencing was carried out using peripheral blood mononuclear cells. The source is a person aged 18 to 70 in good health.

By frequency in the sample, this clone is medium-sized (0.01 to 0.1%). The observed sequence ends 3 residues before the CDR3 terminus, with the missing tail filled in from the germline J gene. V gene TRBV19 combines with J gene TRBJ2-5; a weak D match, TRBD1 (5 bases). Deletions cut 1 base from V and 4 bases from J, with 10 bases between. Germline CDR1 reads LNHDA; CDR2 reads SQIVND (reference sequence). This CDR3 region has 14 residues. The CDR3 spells CASSIGPRGETQYF. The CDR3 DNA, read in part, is TGTGCCAGTAGTATAGGTCCTAGGGGAGAGACC.

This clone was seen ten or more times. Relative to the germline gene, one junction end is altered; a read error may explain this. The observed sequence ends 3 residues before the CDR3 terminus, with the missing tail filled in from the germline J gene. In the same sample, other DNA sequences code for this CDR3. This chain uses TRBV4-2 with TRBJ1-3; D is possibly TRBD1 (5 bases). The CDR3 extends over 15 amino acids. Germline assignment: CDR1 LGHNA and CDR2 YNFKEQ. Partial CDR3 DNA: TGTGCCAGCAGCCCTCTCAGGGTTACGGGAAACACG. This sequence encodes CASSPLRVTGNT. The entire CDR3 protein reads CASSPLRVTGNTIYF.

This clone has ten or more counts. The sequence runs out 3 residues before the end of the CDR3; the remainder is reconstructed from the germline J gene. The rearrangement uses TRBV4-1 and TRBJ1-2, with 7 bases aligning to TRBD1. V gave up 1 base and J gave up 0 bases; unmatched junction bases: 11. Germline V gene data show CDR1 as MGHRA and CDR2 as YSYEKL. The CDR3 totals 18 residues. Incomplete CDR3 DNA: TGCGCCAGCAGCCAAGTTCTCCTGACAGGGTATACTAACTATGGC. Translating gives CASSQVLLTGYTNYG. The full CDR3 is CASSQVLLTGYTNYGYTF.

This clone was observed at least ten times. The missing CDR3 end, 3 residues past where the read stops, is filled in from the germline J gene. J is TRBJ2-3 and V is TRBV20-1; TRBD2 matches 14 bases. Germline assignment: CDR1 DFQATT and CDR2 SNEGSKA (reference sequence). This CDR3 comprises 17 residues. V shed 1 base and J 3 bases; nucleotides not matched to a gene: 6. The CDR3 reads CSARARLAGGRTDTQYF. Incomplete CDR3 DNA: TGCAGTGCTAGAGCCCGACTAGCGGGGGGGCGGACAGATACG.

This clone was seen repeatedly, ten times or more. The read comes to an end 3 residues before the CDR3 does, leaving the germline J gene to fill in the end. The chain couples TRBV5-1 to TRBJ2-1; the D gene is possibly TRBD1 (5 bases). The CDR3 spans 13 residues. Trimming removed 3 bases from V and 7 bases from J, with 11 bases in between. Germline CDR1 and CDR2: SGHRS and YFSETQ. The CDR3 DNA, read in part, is TGCGCCAGCAGCTCGGATCAGGGTAATGAG. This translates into CASSSDQGNE. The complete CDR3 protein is CASSSDQGNEQFF.

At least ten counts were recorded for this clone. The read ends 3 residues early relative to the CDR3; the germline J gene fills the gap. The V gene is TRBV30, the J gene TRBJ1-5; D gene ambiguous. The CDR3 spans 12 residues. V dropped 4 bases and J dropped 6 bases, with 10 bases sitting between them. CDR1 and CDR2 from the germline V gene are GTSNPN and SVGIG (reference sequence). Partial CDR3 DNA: TGTGCCTGGAAGGCGGGGTCTCAGCCC. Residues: CAWKAGSQP. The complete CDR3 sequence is CAWKAGSQPQHF.

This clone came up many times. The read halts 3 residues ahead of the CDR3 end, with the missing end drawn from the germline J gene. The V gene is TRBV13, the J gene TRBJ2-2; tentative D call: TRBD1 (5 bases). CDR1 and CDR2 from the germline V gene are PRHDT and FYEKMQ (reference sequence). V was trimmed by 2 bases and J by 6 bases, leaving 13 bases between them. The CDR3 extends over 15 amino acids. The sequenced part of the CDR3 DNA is TGTGCCAGCAGCTTAAAGGGGTCGGCCGCCGGGGAG. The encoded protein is CASSLKGSAAGE. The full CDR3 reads CASSLKGSAAGELFF. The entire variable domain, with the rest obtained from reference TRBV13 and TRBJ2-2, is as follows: AAGVIQSPRHLIKEKRETATLKCYPIPRHDTVYWYQQGPGQDPQFLISFYEKMQSDKGSIPDRFSAQQFSDYHSELNMSSLELGDSALYFCASSLKGSAAGELFFGEGSRLTVL.

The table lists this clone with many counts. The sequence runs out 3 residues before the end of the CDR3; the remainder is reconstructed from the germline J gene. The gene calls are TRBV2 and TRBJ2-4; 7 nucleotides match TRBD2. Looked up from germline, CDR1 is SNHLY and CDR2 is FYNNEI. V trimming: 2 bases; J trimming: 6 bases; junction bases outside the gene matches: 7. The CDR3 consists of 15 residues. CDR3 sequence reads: CASSEQGGIINIQYF. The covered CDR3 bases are TGTGCCAGCAGTGAACAGGGAGGGATAATAAACATT.

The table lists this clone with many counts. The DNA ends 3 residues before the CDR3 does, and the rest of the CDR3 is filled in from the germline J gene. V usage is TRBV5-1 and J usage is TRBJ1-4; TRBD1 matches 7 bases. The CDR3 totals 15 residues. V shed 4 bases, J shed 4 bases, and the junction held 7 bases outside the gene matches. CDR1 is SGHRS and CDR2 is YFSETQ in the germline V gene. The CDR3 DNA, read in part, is TGCGCCAGCAGCGGGTCGGGACAGAGTAATGAAAAA. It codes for CASSGSGQSNEK. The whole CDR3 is CASSGSGQSNEKLFF.

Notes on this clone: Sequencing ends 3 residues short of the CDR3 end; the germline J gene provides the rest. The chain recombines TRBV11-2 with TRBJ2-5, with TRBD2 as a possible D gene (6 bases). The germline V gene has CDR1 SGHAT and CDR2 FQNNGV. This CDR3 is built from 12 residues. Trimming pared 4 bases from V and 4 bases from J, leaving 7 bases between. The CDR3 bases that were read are TGTGCCAGCAGCTGGCGGGGAGAGACC. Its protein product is CASSWRGET. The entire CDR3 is CASSWRGETQYF.

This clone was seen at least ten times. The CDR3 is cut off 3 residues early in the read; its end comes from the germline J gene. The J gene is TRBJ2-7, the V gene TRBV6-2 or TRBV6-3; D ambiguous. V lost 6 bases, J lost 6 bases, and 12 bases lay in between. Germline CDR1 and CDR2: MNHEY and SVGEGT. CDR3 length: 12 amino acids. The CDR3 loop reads CASSLFSGEQYF. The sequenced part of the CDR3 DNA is TGTGCCAGCAGCCTGTTCTCAGGCGAG.

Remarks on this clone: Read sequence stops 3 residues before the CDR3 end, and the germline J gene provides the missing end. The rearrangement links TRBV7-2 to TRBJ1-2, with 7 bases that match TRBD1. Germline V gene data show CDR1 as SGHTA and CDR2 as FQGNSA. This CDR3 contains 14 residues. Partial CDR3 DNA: TGTGCCAGCAGCGGGAGCCGACAGGGACACGAC. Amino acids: CASSGSRQGHD. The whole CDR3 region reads CASSGSRQGHDYTF. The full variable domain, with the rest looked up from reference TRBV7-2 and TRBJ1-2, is GAGVSQSPSNKVTEKGKDVELRCDPISGHTALYWYRQSLGQGLEFLIYFQGNSAPDKSGLPSDRFSAERTGGSVSTLTIQRTQQEDSAVYLCASSGSRQGHDYTFGSGTRLTVV.

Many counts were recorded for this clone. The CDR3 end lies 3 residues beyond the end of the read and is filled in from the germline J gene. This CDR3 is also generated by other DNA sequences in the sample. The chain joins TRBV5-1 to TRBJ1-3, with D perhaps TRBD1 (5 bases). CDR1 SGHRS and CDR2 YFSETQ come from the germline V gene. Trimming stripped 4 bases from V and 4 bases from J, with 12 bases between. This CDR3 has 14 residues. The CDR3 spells CASSEPNRGNTIYF. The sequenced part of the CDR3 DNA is TGCGCCAGCAGCGAACCAAACAGGGGAAACACC.

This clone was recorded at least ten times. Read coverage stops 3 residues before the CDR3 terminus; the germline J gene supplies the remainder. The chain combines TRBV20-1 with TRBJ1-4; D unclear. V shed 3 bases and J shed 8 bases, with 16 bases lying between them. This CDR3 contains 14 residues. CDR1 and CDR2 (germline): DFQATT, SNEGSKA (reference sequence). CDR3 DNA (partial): TGCAGTGCTAGCAGAGGTCAAACTAGGGAAAAA. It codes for CSASRGQTREK. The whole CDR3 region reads CSASRGQTREKLFF.

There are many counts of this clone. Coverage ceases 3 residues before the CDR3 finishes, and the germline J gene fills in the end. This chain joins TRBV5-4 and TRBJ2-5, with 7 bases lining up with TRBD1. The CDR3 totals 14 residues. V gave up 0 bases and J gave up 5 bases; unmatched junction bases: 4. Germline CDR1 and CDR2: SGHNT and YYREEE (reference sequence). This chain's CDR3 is CASSLGQGVETQYF. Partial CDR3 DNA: TGTGCCAGCAGCTTGGGACAGGGTGTGGAGACC.

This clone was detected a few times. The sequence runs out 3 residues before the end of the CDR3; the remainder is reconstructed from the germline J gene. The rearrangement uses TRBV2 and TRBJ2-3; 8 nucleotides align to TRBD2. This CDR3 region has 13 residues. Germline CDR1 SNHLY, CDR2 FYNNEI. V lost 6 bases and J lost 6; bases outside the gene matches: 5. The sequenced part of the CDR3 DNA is TGTGCCAGCAGGATAGGACTAGCCGATACG. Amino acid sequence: CASRIGLADT. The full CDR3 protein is CASRIGLADTQYF.

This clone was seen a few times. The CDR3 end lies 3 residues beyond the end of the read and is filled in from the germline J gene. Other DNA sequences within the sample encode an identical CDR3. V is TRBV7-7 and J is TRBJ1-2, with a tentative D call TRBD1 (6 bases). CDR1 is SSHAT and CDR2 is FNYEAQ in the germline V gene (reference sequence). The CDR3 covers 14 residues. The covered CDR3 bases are TGTGCCAGCAGCTTTAGCGGGGGCACAGATACA. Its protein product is CASSFSGGTDT. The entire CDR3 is CASSFSGGTDTYTF. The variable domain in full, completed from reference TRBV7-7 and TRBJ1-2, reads GAGVSQSPRYKVTKRGQDVTLRCDPISSHATLYWYQQALGQGPEFLTYFNYEAQPDKSGLPSDRFSAERPEGSISTLTIQRTEQRDSAMYRCASSFSGGTDTYTFGSGTRLTVV.

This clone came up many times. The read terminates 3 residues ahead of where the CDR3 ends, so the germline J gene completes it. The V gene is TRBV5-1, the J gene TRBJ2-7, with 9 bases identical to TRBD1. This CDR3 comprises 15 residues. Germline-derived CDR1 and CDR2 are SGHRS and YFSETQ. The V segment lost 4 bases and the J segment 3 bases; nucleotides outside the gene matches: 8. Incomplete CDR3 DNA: TGCGCCAGCAGCAGGACACCGGGACAGGGCTACGAG. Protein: CASSRTPGQGYE. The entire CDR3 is CASSRTPGQGYEQYF. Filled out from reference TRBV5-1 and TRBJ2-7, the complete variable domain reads KAGVTQTPRYLIKTRGQQVTLSCSPISGHRSVSWYQQTPGQGLQFLFEYFSETQRNKGNFPGRFSGRQFSNSRSEMNVSTLELGDSALYLCASSRTPGQGYEQYFGPGTRLTVT.